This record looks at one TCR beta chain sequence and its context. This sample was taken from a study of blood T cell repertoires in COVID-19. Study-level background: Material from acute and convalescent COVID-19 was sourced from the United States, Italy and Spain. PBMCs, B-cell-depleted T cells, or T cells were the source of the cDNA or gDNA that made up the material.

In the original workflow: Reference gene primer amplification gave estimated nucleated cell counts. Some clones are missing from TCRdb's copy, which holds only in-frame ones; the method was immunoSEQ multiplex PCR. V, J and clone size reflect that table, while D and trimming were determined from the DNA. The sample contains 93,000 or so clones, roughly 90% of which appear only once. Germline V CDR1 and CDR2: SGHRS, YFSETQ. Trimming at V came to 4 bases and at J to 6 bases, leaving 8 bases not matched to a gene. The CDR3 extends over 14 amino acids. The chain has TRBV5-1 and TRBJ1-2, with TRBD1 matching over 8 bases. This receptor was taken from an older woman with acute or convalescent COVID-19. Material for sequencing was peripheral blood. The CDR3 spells CASSTGLQGDGYTF. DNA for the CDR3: TGCGCCAGCAGCACGGGTCTACAGGGGGATGGCTACACCTTC.